One and the same sample provided the 8 T cell receptor beta chains below, sequenced in a study of T-cell reconstitution after alpha-beta-depleted transplantation in children. The TCRbeta library was prepared with unique molecular identifiers. From the PCR reads, TCRdb called clonotypes with MiXCR, one entry per CDR3 protein. The sample shows roughly 670,000 distinct CDR3 sequences, 13% of them seen only once. The source was PBMCs, collected before TCRalphabeta/CD19-depleted stem cell transplant. All receptors come from a girl aged 2-10 years with congenital amegakaryocytic thrombocytopenia, due to receive a stem cell transplant.

The sample holds a few counts of this clonotype. The V and J genes are TRBV7-3 and TRBJ2-3, with D unclear. There are 13 residues in the CDR3. Germline V lookup: CDR1 SGHTA, CDR2 FQGTGA. V was pared by 5 bases and J by 2 bases, with 8 bases between. The CDR3 here is CASSRWDTDTQYF. The CDR3 region has the DNA TGTGCCAGCAGCAGATGGGACACAGATACGCAGTATTTT.

In its sample, this clonotype was seen a few times. The CDR3 bases are TGTGCCAGCAGGTTTGGACTGATGAACACCGGGGAGCTGTTTTTT. This codes for CASRFGLMNTGELFF. The chain has TRBV2 and TRBJ2-2, with D maybe TRBD2 (5 bases). CDR1 and CDR2 (germline): SNHLY, FYNNEI. The CDR3 extends over 15 amino acids. V was shortened by 6 bases and J by 1 base, with 12 bases between the two germline ends.

The table lists this clonotype with many counts. The genes are TRBV6-6 and TRBJ2-7; D remains ambiguous. The length of the CDR3 is 12 residues. V lost 0 bases and J 4 bases, leaving 4 bases between the germline ends. The germline CDR1 and CDR2 sequences are MNHNY and SVGAGI (reference sequence). In DNA form, the CDR3 reads TGTGCCAGCAGTTACTCGAGGTACGAGCAGTACTTC. Amino acid sequence: CASSYSRYEQYF.

J is TRBJ2-7 and V is TRBV6-2 or TRBV6-3; 7 bases match TRBD2. CDR3 length equals 14 residues. Germline V gene lookup returns CDR1 MNHEY and CDR2 SVGEGT. Unmatched junction bases numbered 8, after V lost 6 bases and J lost 3 bases. CDR3 bases: TGTGCCAGCAGGGCCGGGACTAAAGGCTACGAGCAGTACTTC. This encodes CASRAGTKGYEQYF.

This clonotype was picked up a small number of times. The J gene is TRBJ2-1, the V gene TRBV27; D perhaps matches TRBD1 (5 bases). V lost 8 bases to trimming and J lost 4 bases, with 15 bases between them. CDR3 length equals 14 residues. Looked up from germline, CDR1 is MNHEY and CDR2 is SMNVEV (reference sequence). CDR3 sequence reads: CASRWGGTYNEQFF. CDR3 sequence (DNA): TGTGCCAGCCGCTGGGGCGGCACATACAATGAGCAGTTCTTC.

The table lists this clonotype with a few counts. The chain links TRBV5-1 to TRBJ1-1; 12 bases match TRBD1. The CDR3 covers 16 residues. V lost 4 bases to trimming and J lost 1 base; unmatched junction nucleotides: 5. The V gene's germline CDR1 is SGHRS and CDR2 YFSETQ. The CDR3 reads CASSKGQGAQNTEAFF. The CDR3 coding sequence is TGCGCCAGCAGCAAGGGACAGGGGGCGCAGAACACTGAAGCTTTCTTT.

The chain uses TRBV12-3 or TRBV12-4 and TRBJ2-3; 12 bases are shared with TRBD2. The length of the CDR3 is 18 residues. The V segment lost 3 bases and the J segment 1 base; nucleotides outside the gene matches: 8. The CDR3 coding sequence is TGTGCCAGCAGTTTTCCTAGCGGGAGGGCCCGGGGCACAGATACGCAGTATTTT. It specifies CASSFPSGRARGTDTQYF.

This clonotype has only a few counts. This rearrangement joins TRBV3-1 to TRBJ2-5, with D perhaps matching TRBD1 or TRBD2 (6 bases each). The CDR3 runs to 15 residues. Trimming left V 2 bases short and J 3 bases short, with 13 bases between. Germline V gene lookup returns CDR1 LGHDT and CDR2 YNNKEL (reference sequence). As DNA, the CDR3 is TGTGCCAGCAGCCAACGGAAGGAGGGGGAAGAGACCCAGTACTTC. Protein sequence: CASSQRKEGEETQYF.